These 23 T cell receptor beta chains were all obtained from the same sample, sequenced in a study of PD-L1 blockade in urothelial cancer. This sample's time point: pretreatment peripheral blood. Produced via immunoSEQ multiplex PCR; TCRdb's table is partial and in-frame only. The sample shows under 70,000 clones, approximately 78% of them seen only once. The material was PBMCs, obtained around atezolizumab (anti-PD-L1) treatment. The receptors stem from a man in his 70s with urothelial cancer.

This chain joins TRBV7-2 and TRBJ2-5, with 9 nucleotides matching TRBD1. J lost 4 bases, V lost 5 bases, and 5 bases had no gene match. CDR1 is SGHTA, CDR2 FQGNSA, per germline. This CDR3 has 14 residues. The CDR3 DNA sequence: TGTGCCAGCAGCCTACAGACAGGGGGAGAGACCCAGTACTTC. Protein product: CASSLQTGGETQYF.

CDR3 nucleotides: TGTGCCAGCAGTGAATGGAGAGGGGGCGGCACTGAAGCTTTCTTT. It codes for CASSEWRGGGTEAFF. The J gene is TRBJ1-1, the V gene TRBV25-1; TRBD1 agrees at 7 bases. Trimming removed 1 base from V and 4 bases from J; junction bases left unmatched: 6. The CDR3 runs to 15 residues. Germline assignment: CDR1 MGHDK and CDR2 SYGVNS.

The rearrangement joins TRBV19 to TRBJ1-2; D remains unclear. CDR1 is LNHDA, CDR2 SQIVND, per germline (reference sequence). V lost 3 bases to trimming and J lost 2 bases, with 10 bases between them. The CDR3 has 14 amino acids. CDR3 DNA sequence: TGTGCCAGTAGTATGAGGGAGTTGAACTATGGCTACACCTTC. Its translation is CASSMRELNYGYTF.

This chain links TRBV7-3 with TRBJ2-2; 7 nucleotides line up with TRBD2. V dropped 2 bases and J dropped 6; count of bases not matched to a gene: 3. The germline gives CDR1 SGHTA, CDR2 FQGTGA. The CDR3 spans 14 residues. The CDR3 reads CASSLAGVAGELFF. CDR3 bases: TGTGCCAGCAGCTTAGCGGGAGTAGCCGGGGAGCTGTTTTTT.

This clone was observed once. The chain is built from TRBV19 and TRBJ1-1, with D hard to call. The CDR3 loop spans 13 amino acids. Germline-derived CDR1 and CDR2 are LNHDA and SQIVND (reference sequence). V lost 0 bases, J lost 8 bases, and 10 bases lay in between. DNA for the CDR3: TGTGCCAGTAGTATAGACACGGGAACCGAAGCTTTCTTT. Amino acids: CASSIDTGTEAFF.

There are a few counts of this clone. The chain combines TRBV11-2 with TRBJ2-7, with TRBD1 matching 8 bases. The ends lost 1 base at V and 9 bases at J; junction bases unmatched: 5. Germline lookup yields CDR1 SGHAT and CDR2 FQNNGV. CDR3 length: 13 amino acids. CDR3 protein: CASSLGYRGTQYF. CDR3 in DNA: TGTGCCAGCAGCTTAGGTTACAGGGGGACGCAGTACTTC.

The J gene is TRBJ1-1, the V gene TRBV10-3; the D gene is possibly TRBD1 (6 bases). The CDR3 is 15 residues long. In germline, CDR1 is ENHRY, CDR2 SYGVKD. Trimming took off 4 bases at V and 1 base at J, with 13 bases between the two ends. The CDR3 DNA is TGTGCCATCAGTGTCCGGGACATTGAGAACACTGAAGCTTTCTTT. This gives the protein CAISVRDIENTEAFF.

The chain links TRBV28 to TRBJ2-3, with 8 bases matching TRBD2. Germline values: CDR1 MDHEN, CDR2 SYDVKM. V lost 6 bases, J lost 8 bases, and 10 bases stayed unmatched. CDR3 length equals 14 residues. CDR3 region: CASSLSGVRGTQYF. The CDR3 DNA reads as TGTGCCAGCAGCCTTAGCGGGGTGCGGGGTACGCAGTATTTT.

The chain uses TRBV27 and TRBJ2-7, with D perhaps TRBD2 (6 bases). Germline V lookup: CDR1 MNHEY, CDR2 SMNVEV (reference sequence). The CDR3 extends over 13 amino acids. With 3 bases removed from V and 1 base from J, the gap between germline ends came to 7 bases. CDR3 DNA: TGTGCCAGCAGTTTTGGGGGGTCCTACGAGCAGTACTTC. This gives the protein CASSFGGSYEQYF.

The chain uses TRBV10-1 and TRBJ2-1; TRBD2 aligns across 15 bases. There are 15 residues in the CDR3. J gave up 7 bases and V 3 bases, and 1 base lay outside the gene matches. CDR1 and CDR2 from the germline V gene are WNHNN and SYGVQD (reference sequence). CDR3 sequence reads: CASSDGTSGRNEQFF. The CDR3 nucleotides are TGCGCCAGCAGTGACGGGACTAGCGGGAGGAATGAGCAGTTCTTC.

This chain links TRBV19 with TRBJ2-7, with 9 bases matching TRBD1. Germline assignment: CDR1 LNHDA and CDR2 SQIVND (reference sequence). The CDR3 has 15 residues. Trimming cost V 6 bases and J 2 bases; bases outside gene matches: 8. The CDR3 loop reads CASSTAGTGTYEQYF. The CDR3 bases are TGTGCCAGTAGCACAGCCGGGACAGGGACCTACGAGCAGTACTTC.

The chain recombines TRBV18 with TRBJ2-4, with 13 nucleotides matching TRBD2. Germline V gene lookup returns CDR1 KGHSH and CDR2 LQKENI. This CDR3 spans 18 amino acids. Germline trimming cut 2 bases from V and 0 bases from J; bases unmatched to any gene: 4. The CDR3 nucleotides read TGTGCCAGCTCACCAGTTGGACTAGCGGGAGTAGCCAAAAACATTCAGTACTTC. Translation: CASSPVGLAGVAKNIQYF.

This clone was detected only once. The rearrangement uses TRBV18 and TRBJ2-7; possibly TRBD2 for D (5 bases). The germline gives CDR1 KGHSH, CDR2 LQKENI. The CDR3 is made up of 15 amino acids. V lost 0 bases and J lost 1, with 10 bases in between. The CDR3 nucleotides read TGTGCCAGCTCACCACCAACGGGGTTATCCTACGAGCAGTACTTC. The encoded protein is CASSPPTGLSYEQYF. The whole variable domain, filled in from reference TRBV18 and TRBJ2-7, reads NAGVMQNPRHLVRRRGQEARLRCSPMKGHSHVYWYRQLPEEGLKFMVYLQKENIIDESGMPKERFSAEFPKEGPSILRIQQVVRGDSAAYFCASSPPTGLSYEQYFGPGTRLTVT.

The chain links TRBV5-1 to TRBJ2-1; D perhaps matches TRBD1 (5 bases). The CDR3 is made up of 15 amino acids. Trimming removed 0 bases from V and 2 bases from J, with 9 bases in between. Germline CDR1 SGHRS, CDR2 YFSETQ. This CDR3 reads CASSLAGMAYNEQFF. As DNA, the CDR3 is TGCGCCAGCAGCTTGGCAGGGATGGCCTACAATGAGCAGTTCTTC. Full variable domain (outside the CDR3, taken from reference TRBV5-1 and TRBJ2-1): KAGVTQTPRYLIKTRGQQVTLSCSPISGHRSVSWYQQTPGQGLQFLFEYFSETQRNKGNFPGRFSGRQFSNSRSEMNVSTLELGDSALYLCASSLAGMAYNEQFFGPGTRLTVL.

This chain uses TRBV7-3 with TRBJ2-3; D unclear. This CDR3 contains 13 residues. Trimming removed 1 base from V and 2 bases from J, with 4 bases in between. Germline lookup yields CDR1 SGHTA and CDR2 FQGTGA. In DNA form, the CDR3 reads TGTGCCAGCAGCTTAATCTCCACAGATACGCAGTATTTT. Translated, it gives CASSLISTDTQYF.

CDR3 DNA sequence: TGTGCCAGCAGCTTACAACCGGGACAGGGCTACGAGCAGTACTTC. It yields the protein CASSLQPGQGYEQYF. The chain couples TRBV6-5 to TRBJ2-7, with 9 nucleotides matching TRBD1. Germline V gives CDR1 MNHEY, CDR2 SVGAGI. There are 15 residues in the CDR3. Trimming cost V 6 bases and J 3 bases; bases outside gene matches: 9.

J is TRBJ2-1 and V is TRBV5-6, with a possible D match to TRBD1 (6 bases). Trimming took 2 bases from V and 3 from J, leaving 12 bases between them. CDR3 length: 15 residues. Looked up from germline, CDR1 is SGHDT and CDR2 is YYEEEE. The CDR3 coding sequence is TGTGCCAGCAGCTTTTGGACAGTCCACTACAATGAGCAGTTCTTC. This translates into CASSFWTVHYNEQFF.

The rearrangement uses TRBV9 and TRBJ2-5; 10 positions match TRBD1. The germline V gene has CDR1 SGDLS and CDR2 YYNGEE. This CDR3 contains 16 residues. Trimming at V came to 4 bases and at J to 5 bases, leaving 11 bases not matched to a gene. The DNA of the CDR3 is TGTGCCAGCAGCCCAGACCCGGGACAGGGGAGGGAGACCCAGTACTTC. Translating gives CASSPDPGQGRETQYF.

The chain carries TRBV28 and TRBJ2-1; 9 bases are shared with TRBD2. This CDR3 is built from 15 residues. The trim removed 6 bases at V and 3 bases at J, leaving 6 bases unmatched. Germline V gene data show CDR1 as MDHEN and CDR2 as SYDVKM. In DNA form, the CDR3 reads TGTGCCAGCAGGTCTCTAGCGGGAAACTACAATGAGCAGTTCTTC. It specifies CASRSLAGNYNEQFF.

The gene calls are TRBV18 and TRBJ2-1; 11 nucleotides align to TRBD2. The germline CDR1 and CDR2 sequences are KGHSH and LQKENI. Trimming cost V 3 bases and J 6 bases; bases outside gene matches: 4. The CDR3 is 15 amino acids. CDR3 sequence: CASSPTSGTINEQFF. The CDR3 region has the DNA TGTGCCAGCTCACCGACTAGCGGGACGATCAATGAGCAGTTCTTC.

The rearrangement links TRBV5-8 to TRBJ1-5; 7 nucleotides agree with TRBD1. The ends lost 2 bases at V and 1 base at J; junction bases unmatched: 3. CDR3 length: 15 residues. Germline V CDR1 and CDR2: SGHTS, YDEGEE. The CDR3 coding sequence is TGTGCCAGCAGCTTAGTACAGGGGAGCAATCAGCCCCAGCATTTT. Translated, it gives CASSLVQGSNQPQHF.

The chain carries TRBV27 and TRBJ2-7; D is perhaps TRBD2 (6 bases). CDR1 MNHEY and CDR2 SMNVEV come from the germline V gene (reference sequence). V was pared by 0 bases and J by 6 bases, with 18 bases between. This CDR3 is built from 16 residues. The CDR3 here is CASSLSEGILRSEQYF. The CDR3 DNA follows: TGTGCCAGCAGTTTATCGGAGGGGATTCTGAGGTCCGAGCAGTACTTC.

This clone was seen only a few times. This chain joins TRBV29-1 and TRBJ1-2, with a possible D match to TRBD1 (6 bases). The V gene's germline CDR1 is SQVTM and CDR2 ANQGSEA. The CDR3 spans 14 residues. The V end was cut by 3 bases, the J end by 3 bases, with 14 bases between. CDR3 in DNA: TGCAGCGTTGAGAGTACAGGGCGCGACTATGGCTACACCTTC. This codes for CSVESTGRDYGYTF.